The rows below give T cell receptor beta chains drawn from one sample of a study of blood T cell repertoires in COVID-19. Repertoires were generated with immunoSEQ multiplex PCR, while TCRdb's copy carries only in-frame clones and drops some. The sample lists 100,000 to 150,000 clones; 88% were seen once. The sequenced material came from peripheral blood. All receptors come from a woman of 80 years or more with acute or convalescent COVID-19. Each CDR3 is given with its conserved first and last residue. Fields, in order: clone size, D gene, V gene, J gene, CDR3 protein, CDR3 DNA. A D gene is named only where the DNA matches it firmly. Clone size is not always given. Where it is, it says once, few, many or a class for expanded clones.

.	.	TRBV3-1/TRBV3-2	TRBJ1-1	CASSPLFQAEAFF	TGTGCCAGCAGCCCCCTGTTTCAGGCTGAAGCTTTCTTT
.	.	TRBV27	TRBJ1-6	CASSLERGDSPLHF	TGTGCCAGCAGTCTAGAACGCGGTGATTCACCCCTCCACTTT
.	.	TRBV7-9	TRBJ1-5	CASSVEGNGQPQHF	TGTGCCAGCAGCGTAGAGGGGAACGGTCAGCCCCAGCATTTT
.	.	TRBV12-2	TRBJ1-5	CASRLDKGQQPQHF	TGTGCAAGTCGCTTAGATAAGGGGCAGCAGCCCCAGCATTTT
once	TRBD1	TRBV11-1	TRBJ2-5	CASSLPGQGLETQYF	TGTGCCAGCAGCCTACCGGGACAGGGTTTAGAGACCCAGTACTTC
.	.	TRBV18	TRBJ1-1	CASYSSGHSNTEAFF	TGTGCCAGCTACTCCTCGGGACACTCAAACACTGAAGCTTTCTTT
.	TRBD1	TRBV4-2	TRBJ2-5	CASSQSDRRETQYF	TGTGCCAGCAGCCAATCGGACAGGCGGGAGACCCAGTACTTC
.	TRBD1	TRBV5-1	TRBJ2-6	CASSLGQGGANVLTF	TGCGCCAGCAGCTTGGGACAGGGCGGGGCCAACGTCCTGACTTTC
.	TRBD1	TRBV7-8	TRBJ1-2	CASSPQGGGYGYTF	TGTGCCAGCAGCCCACAGGGGGGAGGCTATGGCTACACCTTC
few	.	TRBV9	TRBJ1-1	CASSSSSGGDTEAFF	TGTGCCAGCAGCTCGAGTTCGGGAGGGGACACTGAAGCTTTCTTT
.	.	TRBV5-1	TRBJ2-3	CASSLEGRDTQYF	TGCGCCAGCAGCTTGGAGGGGCGCGATACGCAGTATTTT
once	.	TRBV7-2	TRBJ2-3	CASSKGGPNTDTQYF	TGTGCCAGCAGCAAGGGGGGGCCGAACACAGATACGCAGTATTTT
.	TRBD1	TRBV6-1	TRBJ2-1	CASSETGQEFNEQFF	TGTGCCAGCAGTGAAACGGGACAGGAGTTCAATGAGCAGTTCTTC
.	.	TRBV19	TRBJ2-7	CATTDVFRVYEQYF	TGTGCCACCACCGATGTTTTCCGGGTCTACGAGCAGTACTTC
.	TRBD1	TRBV5-6	TRBJ2-5	CASSLTGEETQYF	TGTGCCAGCAGCTTGACAGGGGAAGAGACCCAGTACTTC
few	.	TRBV29-1	TRBJ2-5	CSVEAPRYSRPETQYF	TGCAGCGTTGAAGCGCCCCGATACTCGCGCCCAGAGACCCAGTACTTC
.	TRBD1	TRBV29-1	TRBJ1-2	CSVVATGGYGYTF	TGCAGCGTTGTAGCCACAGGGGGGTATGGCTACACCTTC
.	TRBD1	TRBV6-5	TRBJ1-1	CASIKRGPTNTEAFF	TGTGCCAGCATTAAAAGGGGGCCGACGAACACTGAAGCTTTCTTT
.	.	TRBV21-1	TRBJ1-2	CASSKEARGNGGYTF	TGTGCCAGCAGCAAAGAGGCCAGGGGGAACGGGGGCTACACCTTC
.	TRBD1	TRBV5-1	TRBJ1-4	CASSEQGAQYEKLFF	TGCGCCAGCAGCGAACAGGGGGCACAGTATGAAAAACTGTTTTTT
.	TRBD1	TRBV5-4	TRBJ1-1	CASSHRRTGRNTEAFF	TGTGCCAGCAGTCACCGACGGACAGGGAGGAACACTGAAGCTTTCTTT
.	.	TRBV6-5	TRBJ1-4	CASSSLPDRVEKLFF	TGTGCCAGCAGTTCCCTCCCCGACAGAGTGGAAAAACTGTTTTTT
.	TRBD1	TRBV6-5	TRBJ1-1	CASSPGTAMNTEAFF	TGTGCCAGCAGTCCCGGGACAGCGATGAACACTGAAGCTTTCTTT
.	.	TRBV28	TRBJ2-5	CASSPSWGQGKETQYF	TGTGCCAGCAGTCCCAGCTGGGGGCAAGGCAAGGAGACCCAGTACTTC
.	TRBD1	TRBV3-1/TRBV3-2	TRBJ1-2	CASSRQGASYGYTF	TGTGCCAGCAGCCGACAGGGGGCGAGCTATGGCTACACCTTC
.	.	TRBV27	TRBJ1-5	CASSLKFGVNQPQHF	TGTGCCAGCAGTTTAAAATTCGGGGTCAATCAGCCCCAGCATTTT
once	TRBD1	TRBV3-1/TRBV3-2	TRBJ1-3	CASSPRPTGAGNTIYF	TGTGCCAGCAGCCCCCGCCCGACAGGGGCAGGAAACACCATATATTTT
few	.	TRBV12-3/TRBV12-4	TRBJ1-5	CASSSGKQPQHF	TGTGCCAGCAGTTCAGGGAAACAGCCCCAGCATTTT
.	.	TRBV2	TRBJ2-7	CASTEGAGSYEQYF	TGTGCCAGCACCGAAGGGGCCGGCTCCTACGAGCAGTACTTC
.	TRBD2	TRBV19	TRBJ2-7	CASSTGLAGGKNYEQYF	TGTGCCAGTAGTACTGGACTAGCGGGGGGCAAAAATTACGAGCAGTACTTC
.	.	TRBV9	TRBJ2-3	CASSVGGWGGTDTQYF	TGTGCCAGCAGCGTAGGTGGGTGGGGGGGCACAGATACGCAGTATTTT
.	.	TRBV6-2/TRBV6-3	TRBJ2-5	CASRPSGGGKETQYF	TGTGCCAGCAGACCTTCTGGTGGGGGCAAAGAGACCCAGTACTTC
.	TRBD1	TRBV29-1	TRBJ1-1	CSARGQGQAEAFF	TGCAGCGCCCGTGGACAGGGACAAGCTGAAGCTTTCTTT
.	.	TRBV5-8	TRBJ1-6	CASSLFRGSSYNSPLHF	TGTGCCAGCAGCTTGTTCCGGGGAAGCTCCTATAATTCACCCCTCCACTTT
.	.	TRBV6-5	TRBJ1-6	CASSRGNNSPLHF	TGTGCCAGCAGTAGGGGGAATAATTCACCCCTCCACTTT
.	.	TRBV19	TRBJ1-2	CASSINRIGYTF	TGTGCCAGTAGTATCAACAGGATAGGCTACACCTTC
once	TRBD1	TRBV7-6	TRBJ1-5	CASSLGRQGSNQPQHF	TGTGCCAGCAGCTTAGGTCGACAGGGAAGCAATCAGCCCCAGCATTTT
.	TRBD1	TRBV3-1/TRBV3-2	TRBJ2-3	CASSYGTGNTDTQYF	TGTGCCAGCAGCTACGGGACAGGGAACACAGATACGCAGTATTTT
.	.	TRBV2	TRBJ1-1	CASRTDFEAFF	TGTGCCAGCAGGACGGACTTTGAAGCTTTCTTT
once	.	TRBV4-1	TRBJ2-1	CASSLLFRASSYNEQFF	TGCGCCAGCAGCCTGCTATTCAGGGCTAGCTCCTACAATGAGCAGTTCTTC
once	TRBD1	TRBV11-2	TRBJ2-6	CASSRLGQGAGGANVLTF	TGTGCCAGCAGCCGCCTGGGACAGGGGGCAGGTGGGGCCAACGTCCTGACTTTC
.	.	TRBV5-4	TRBJ1-4	CASSPRTGANEKLFF	TGTGCCAGCAGCCCCCGTACGGGGGCTAATGAAAAACTGTTTTTT
once	TRBD1	TRBV3-1/TRBV3-2	TRBJ2-4	CASESQGAAENIQYF	TGTGCCAGCGAGTCGCAGGGGGCGGCCGAAAACATTCAGTACTTC
.	.	TRBV7-3	TRBJ1-1	CASSSTADSMNTEAFF	TGTGCCAGCAGCTCTACTGCGGACAGCATGAACACTGAAGCTTTCTTT
once	TRBD1	TRBV4-3	TRBJ1-4	CASSQDRQGNEKLFF	TGCGCCAGCAGCCAAGACCGACAGGGGAATGAAAAACTGTTTTTT